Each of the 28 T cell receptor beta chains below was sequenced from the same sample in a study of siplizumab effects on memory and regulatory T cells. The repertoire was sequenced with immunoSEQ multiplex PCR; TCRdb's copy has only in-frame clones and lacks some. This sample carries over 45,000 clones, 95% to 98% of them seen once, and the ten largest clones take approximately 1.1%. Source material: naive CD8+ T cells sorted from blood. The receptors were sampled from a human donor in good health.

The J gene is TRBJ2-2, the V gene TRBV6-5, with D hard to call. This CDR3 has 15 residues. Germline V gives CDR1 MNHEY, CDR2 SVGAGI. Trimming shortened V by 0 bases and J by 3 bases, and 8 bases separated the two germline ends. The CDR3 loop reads CASSYSGRYTGELFF. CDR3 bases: TGTGCCAGCAGTTACTCGGGCCGGTACACCGGGGAGCTGTTTTTT.

Here the CDR3 reads CAWEGADTQYF. The CDR3 coding sequence is TGTGCCTGGGAGGGGGCTGATACGCAGTATTTT. The rearrangement joins TRBV30 to TRBJ2-3, with 7 positions matching TRBD1. Germline CDR1 and CDR2: GTSNPN and SVGIG (reference sequence). The V and J ends lost 5 bases and 6 bases, in that order; junction bases with no gene match: 2. The CDR3 extends over 11 amino acids.

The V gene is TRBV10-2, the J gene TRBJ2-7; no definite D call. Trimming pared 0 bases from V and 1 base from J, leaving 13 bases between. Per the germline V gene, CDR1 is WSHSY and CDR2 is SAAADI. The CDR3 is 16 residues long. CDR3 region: CASSESPARFSYEQYF. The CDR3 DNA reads TGCGCCAGCAGTGAGTCTCCGGCAAGATTTTCCTACGAGCAGTACTTC.

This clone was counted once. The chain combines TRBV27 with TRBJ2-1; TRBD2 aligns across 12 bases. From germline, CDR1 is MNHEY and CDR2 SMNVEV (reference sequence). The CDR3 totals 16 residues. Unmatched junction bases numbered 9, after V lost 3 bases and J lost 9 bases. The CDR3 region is CASSFSSGRAWGEQFF. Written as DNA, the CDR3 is TGTGCCAGCAGTTTTTCTAGCGGGAGGGCTTGGGGTGAGCAGTTCTTC.

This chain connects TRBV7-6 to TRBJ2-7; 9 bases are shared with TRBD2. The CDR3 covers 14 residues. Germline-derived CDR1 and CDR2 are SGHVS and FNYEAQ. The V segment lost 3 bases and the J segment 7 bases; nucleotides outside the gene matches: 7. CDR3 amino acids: CASSFVLAGREQYF. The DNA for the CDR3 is TGTGCCAGCAGCTTTGTACTAGCGGGTCGAGAGCAGTACTTC.

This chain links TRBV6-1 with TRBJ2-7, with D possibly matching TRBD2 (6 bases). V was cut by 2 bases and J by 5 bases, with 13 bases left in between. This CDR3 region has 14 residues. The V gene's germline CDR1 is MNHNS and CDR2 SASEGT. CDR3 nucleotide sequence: TGTGCCAGCAGTGAATGGGTGACTAGGGACGAGCAGTACTTC. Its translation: CASSEWVTRDEQYF.

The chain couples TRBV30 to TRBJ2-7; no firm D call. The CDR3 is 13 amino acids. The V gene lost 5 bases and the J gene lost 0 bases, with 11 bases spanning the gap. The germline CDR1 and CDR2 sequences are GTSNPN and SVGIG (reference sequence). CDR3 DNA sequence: TGTGCCTGGCAACCACGCCACTCCTACGAGCAGTACTTC. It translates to CAWQPRHSYEQYF.

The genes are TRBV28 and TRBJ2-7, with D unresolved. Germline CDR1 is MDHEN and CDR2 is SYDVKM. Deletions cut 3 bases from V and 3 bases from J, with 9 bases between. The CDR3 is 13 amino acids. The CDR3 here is CASSFIKVYEQYF. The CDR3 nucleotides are TGTGCCAGCAGTTTCATAAAGGTCTACGAGCAGTACTTC.

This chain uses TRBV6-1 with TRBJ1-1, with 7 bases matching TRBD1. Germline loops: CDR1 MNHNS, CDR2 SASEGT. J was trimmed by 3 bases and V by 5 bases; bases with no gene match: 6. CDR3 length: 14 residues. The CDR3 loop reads CASSSRGWDTEAFF. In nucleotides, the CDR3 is TGTGCCAGCAGTAGCAGGGGGTGGGACACTGAAGCTTTCTTT.

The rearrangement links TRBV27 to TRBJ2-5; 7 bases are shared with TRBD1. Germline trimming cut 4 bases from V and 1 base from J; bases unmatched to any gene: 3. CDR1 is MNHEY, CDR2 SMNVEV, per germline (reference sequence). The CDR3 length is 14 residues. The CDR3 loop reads CASSSGDSQETQYF. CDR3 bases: TGTGCCAGCAGTTCAGGGGACAGCCAAGAGACCCAGTACTTC.

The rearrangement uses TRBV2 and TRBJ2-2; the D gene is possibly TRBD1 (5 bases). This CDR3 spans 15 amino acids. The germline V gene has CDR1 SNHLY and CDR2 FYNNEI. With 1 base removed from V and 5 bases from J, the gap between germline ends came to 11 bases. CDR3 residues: CASSEGQGLTGELFF. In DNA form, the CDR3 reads TGTGCCAGCAGTGAAGGGCAGGGATTGACCGGGGAGCTGTTTTTT.

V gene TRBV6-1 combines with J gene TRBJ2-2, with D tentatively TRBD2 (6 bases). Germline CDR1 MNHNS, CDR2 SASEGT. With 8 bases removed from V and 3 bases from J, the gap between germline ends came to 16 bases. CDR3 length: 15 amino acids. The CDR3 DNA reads TGTGCCAGCCGCAGCGGGCCCCCTGACACCGGGGAGCTGTTTTTT. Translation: CASRSGPPDTGELFF.

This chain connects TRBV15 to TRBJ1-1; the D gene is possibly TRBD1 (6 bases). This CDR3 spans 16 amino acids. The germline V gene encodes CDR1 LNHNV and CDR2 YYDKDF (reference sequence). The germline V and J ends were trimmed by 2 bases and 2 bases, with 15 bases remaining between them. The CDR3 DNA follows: TGTGCCACCAGCAGACACACAGGGCTGGTTAACACTGAAGCTTTCTTT. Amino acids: CATSRHTGLVNTEAFF.

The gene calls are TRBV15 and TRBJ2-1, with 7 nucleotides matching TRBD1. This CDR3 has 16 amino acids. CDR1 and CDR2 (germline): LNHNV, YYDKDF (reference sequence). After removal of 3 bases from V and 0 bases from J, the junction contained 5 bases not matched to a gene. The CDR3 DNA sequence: TGTGCCACCAGCAGGGACGACAGGGTCTCCTACAATGAGCAGTTCTTC. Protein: CATSRDDRVSYNEQFF.

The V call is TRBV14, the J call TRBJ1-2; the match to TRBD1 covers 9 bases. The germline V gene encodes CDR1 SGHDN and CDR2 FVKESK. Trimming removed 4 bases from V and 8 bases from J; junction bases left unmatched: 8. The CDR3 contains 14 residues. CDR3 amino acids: CASSPDTGGFGYTF. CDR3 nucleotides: TGTGCCAGCAGCCCCGATACAGGGGGCTTCGGCTACACCTTC.

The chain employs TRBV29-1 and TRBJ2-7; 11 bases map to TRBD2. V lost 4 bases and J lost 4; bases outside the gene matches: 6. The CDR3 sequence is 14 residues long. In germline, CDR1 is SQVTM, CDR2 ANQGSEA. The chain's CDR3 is CSVVGIAGGYEQYF. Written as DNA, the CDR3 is TGCAGCGTTGTCGGGATAGCGGGAGGGTACGAGCAGTACTTC.

CDR3 DNA: TGTGCCAGCAGCTTAGTACTAGCGGGAGTTTCCGGGGAGCTGTTTTTT. It is translated as CASSLVLAGVSGELFF. This chain links TRBV7-6 with TRBJ2-2; 11 bases are a match to TRBD2. Germline V gene lookup returns CDR1 SGHVS and CDR2 FNYEAQ. This CDR3 is 16 amino acids long. Trimming cost V 1 base and J 6 bases; bases outside gene matches: 4. Filled out from reference TRBV7-6 and TRBJ2-2, the complete variable domain reads GAGVSQSPRYKVTKRGQDVALRCDPISGHVSLYWYRQALGQGPEFLTYFNYEAQQDKSGLPNDRFSAERPEGSISTLTIQRTEQRDSAMYRCASSLVLAGVSGELFFGEGSRLTVL.

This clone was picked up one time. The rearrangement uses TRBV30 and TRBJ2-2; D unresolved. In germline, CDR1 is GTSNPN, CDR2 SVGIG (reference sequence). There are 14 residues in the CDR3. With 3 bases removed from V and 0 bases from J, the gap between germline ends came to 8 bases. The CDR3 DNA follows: TGTGCCTGGAGGGTTAGCACGAACACCGGGGAGCTGTTTTTT. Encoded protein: CAWRVSTNTGELFF. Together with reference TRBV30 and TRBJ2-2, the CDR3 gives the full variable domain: SQTIHQWPATLVQPVGSPLSLECTVEGTSNPNLYWYRQAAGRGLQLLFYSVGIGQISSEVPQNLSASRPQDRQFILSSKKLLLSDSGFYLCAWRVSTNTGELFFGEGSRLTVL.

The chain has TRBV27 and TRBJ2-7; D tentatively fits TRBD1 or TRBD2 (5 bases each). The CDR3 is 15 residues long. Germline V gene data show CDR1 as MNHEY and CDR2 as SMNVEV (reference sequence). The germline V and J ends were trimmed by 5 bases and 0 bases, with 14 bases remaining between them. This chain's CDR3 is CASSLGTPISYEQYF. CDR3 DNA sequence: TGTGCCAGCAGTCTGGGGACGCCGATCTCCTACGAGCAGTACTTC.

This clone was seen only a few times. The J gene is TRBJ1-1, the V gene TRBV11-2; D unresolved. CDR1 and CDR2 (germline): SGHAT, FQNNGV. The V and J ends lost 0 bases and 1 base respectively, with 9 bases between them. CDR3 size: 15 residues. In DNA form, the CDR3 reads TGTGCCAGCAGCTTAGAAACAACCCCGAACACTGAAGCTTTCTTT. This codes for CASSLETTPNTEAFF.

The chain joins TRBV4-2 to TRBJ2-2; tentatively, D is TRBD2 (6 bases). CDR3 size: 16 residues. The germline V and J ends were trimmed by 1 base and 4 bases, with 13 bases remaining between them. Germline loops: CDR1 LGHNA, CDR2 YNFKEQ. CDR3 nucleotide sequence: TGTGCCAGCAGCCAAGCCGGGACTGGGCTCACCGGGGAGCTGTTTTTT. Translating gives CASSQAGTGLTGELFF.

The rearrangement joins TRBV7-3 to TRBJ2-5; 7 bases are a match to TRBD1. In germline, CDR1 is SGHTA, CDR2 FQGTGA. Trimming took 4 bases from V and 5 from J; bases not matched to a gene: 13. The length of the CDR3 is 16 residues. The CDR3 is CASSSYDRVGYETQYF. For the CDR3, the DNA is TGTGCCAGCAGCTCCTACGACAGGGTGGGTTACGAGACCCAGTACTTC.

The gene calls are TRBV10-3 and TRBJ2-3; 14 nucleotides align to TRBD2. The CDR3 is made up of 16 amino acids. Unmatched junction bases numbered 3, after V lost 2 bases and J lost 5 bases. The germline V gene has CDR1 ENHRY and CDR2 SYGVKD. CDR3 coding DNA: TGTGCCATCAGTGAGGCGACTAGCGGGAGGGGAGATACGCAGTATTTT. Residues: CAISEATSGRGDTQYF.

CDR3 coding DNA: TGTGCCAGAAGCCCTCGAACCTGGGCTAATGAAAAACTGTTTTTT. It codes for CARSPRTWANEKLFF. The gene calls are TRBV7-5 and TRBJ1-4. TRBV7-5 is listed as a pseudogene. This CDR3 is built from 15 residues.

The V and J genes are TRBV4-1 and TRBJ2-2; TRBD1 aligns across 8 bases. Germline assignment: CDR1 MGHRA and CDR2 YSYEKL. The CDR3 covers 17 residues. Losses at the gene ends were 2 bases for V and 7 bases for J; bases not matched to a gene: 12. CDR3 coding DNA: TGCGCCAGCAGCCAATTTGGACAGGGCTTGTCGGTCGGGGAGCTGTTTTTT. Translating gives CASSQFGQGLSVGELFF.

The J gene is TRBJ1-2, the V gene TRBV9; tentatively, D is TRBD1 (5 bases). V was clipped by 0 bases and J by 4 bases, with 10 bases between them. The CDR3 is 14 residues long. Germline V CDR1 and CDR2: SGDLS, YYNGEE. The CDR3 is CASSVAGGSYGYTF. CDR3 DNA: TGTGCCAGCAGCGTAGCGGGGGGGTCCTATGGCTACACCTTC. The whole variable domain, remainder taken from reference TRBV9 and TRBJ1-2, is DSGVTQTPKHLITATGQRVTLRCSPRSGDLSVYWYQQSLDQGLQFLIQYYNGEERAKGNILERFSAQQFPDLHSELNLSSLELGDSALYFCASSVAGGSYGYTFGSGTRLTVV.

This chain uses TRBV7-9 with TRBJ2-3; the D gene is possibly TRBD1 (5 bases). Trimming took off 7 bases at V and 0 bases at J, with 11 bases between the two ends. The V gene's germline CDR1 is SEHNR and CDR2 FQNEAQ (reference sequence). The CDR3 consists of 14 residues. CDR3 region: CASKTGFSTDTQYF. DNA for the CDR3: TGTGCCAGCAAAACAGGTTTCAGCACAGATACGCAGTATTTT. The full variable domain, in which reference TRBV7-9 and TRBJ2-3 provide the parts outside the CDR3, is DTGVSQNPRHKITKRGQNVTFRCDPISEHNRLYWYRQTLGQGPEFLTYFQNEAQLEKSRLLSDRFSAERPKGSFSTLEIQRTEQGDSAMYLCASKTGFSTDTQYFGPGTRLTVL.

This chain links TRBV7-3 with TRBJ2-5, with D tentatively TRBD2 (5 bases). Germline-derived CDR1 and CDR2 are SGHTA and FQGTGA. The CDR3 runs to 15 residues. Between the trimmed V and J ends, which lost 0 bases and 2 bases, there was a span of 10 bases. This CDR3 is CASSLTGSGQETQYF. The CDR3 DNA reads TGTGCCAGCAGCTTAACGGGCAGCGGACAAGAGACCCAGTACTTC. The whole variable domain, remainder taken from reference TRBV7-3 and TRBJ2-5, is GAGVSQTPSNKVTEKGKYVELRCDPISGHTALYWYRQSLGQGPEFLIYFQGTGAADDSGLPNDRFFAVRPEGSVSTLKIQRTERGDSAVYLCASSLTGSGQETQYFGPGTRLLVL.